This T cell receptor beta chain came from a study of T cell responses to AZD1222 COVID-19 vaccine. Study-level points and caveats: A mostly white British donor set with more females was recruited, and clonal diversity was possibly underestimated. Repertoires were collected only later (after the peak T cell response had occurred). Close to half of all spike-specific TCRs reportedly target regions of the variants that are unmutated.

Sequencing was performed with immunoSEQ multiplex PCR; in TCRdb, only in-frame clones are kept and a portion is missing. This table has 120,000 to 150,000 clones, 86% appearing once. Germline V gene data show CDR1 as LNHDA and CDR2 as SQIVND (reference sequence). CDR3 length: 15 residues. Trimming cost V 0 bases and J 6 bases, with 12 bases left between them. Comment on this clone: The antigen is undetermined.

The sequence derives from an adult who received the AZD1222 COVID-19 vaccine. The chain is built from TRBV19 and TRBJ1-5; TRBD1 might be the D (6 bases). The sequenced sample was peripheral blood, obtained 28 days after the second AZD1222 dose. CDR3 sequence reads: CASSIETGFGQPQHF. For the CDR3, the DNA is TGTGCCAGTAGTATAGAGACAGGATTCGGTCAGCCCCAGCATTTT.